Following are 27 T cell receptor beta chains from one sample sequenced in a study of response to subunit inactivated influenza vaccine. TCRdb independently ran MiXCR on the RT-PCR reads; one entry per CDR3 protein. In the table there are approximately 520,000 distinct CDR3 sequences, 25% of which are singletons. The sample was CD4+ T cells sorted from PBMCs, taken around 5 days after vaccination. The receptor source for this set is a man aged 45-60 years who received an inactivated influenza vaccine.

This clonotype was counted between two and nine times. The DNA for the CDR3 is TGTGCCAGCACCTATGGGGGGGATCCTAGCGGTAAAGAGCAGTACTTC. Residues: CASTYGGDPSGKEQYF. V usage is TRBV7-8 and J usage is TRBJ2-7; the match to TRBD2 covers 7 bases. J was trimmed by 7 bases and V by 7 bases; bases with no gene match: 19. The germline CDR1 and CDR2 sequences are SGHVS and FQNEAQ. The CDR3 runs 16 residues.

The J gene is TRBJ2-3, the V gene TRBV9; D might be TRBD2 (6 bases). CDR1 SGDLS and CDR2 YYNGEE come from the germline V gene. The CDR3 runs 15 residues. The V and J ends lost 4 bases and 4 bases respectively, with 16 bases between them. CDR3 DNA sequence: TGTGCCAGCAGCCTCCTCGGGAGTCGTTCAGATACGCAGTATTTT. Protein: CASSLLGSRSDTQYF.

This clonotype was counted only a few times. The rearrangement uses TRBV12-3 or TRBV12-4 and TRBJ1-4; D possibly corresponds to TRBD1 (6 bases). Deletions cut 5 bases from V and 6 bases from J, with 13 bases between. This CDR3 has 14 amino acids. The CDR3 spells CASSLGGQDEKLFF. CDR3 bases: TGTGCCAGCAGTCTCGGGGGGCAGGATGAAAAACTGTTTTTT.

The J gene is TRBJ2-7, the V gene TRBV11-2; 7 bases fit TRBD1. CDR3 length: 16 amino acids. Germline V CDR1 and CDR2: SGHAT, FQNNGV. After removal of 2 bases from V and 4 bases from J, the junction contained 11 bases not matched to a gene. This CDR3 is CASSLFGTDVFYEQYF. The CDR3 region has the DNA TGTGCCAGCAGCTTATTCGGGACAGACGTGTTTTACGAGCAGTACTTC.

The table lists this clonotype with a few counts. The chain uses TRBV5-1 and TRBJ2-1, with 10 bases identical to TRBD2. This CDR3 spans 15 amino acids. Germline V gene lookup returns CDR1 SGHRS and CDR2 YFSETQ. J gave up 5 bases and V 4 bases, and 6 bases lay outside the gene matches. The CDR3 here is CASSPSGSLNNEQFF. In DNA, the CDR3 is TGCGCCAGCAGCCCTAGCGGGAGTTTAAACAATGAGCAGTTCTTC.

The rearrangement uses TRBV7-2 and TRBJ2-7, with 8 bases fitting TRBD1. Germline lookup yields CDR1 SGHTA and CDR2 FQGNSA. Trimming took 5 bases from V and 3 from J; bases not matched to a gene: 9. This CDR3 spans 15 amino acids. CDR3 residues: CASSGGQGSGYEQYF. The DNA for the CDR3 is TGTGCCAGCAGCGGAGGACAGGGATCGGGCTACGAGCAGTACTTC. The variable domain in full, completed from reference TRBV7-2 and TRBJ2-7, reads GAGVSQSPSNKVTEKGKDVELRCDPISGHTALYWYRQSLGQGLEFLIYFQGNSAPDKSGLPSDRFSAERTGGSVSTLTIQRTQQEDSAVYLCASSGGQGSGYEQYFGPGTRLTVT.

A remark on this clonotype: At one of its ends the junction is not consistent with the germline gene, which may arise from a read error. V gene TRBV5-1 combines with J gene TRBJ2-1, with TRBD2 matching 11 bases. CDR1 is SGHRS and CDR2 is YFSETQ in the germline V gene. The CDR3 totals 18 residues. The CDR3, as DNA: TGCGCCAGCACCCCTGGAGGGACTAGCGGAGGTAGCTACAATGTGCAGTTCTTC. Translating gives CASTPGGTSGGSYNVQFF.

In this sample, this clonotype turned up a few times. The chain combines TRBV10-3 with TRBJ2-1, with 8 bases lining up with TRBD2. Germline CDR1 reads ENHRY; CDR2 reads SYGVKD. V lost 11 bases to trimming and J lost 8 bases; unmatched junction nucleotides: 11. This CDR3 comprises 13 residues. This CDR3 reads CASNGGGRDEQFF. The CDR3 DNA sequence: TGTGCCTCAAACGGGGGGGGGAGAGATGAGCAGTTCTTC.

This chain's CDR3 is CSARGAGGHYGYTF. The DNA for the CDR3 is TGCAGTGCTAGAGGTGCAGGGGGCCATTATGGCTACACCTTC. V usage is TRBV20-1 and J usage is TRBJ1-2, with 8 bases identical to TRBD1. Germline loops: CDR1 DFQATT, CDR2 SNEGSKA (reference sequence). The CDR3 consists of 14 residues. V was pared by 1 base and J by 5 bases, with 6 bases of the junction left unmatched.

The chain recombines TRBV28 with TRBJ2-3; 8 positions match TRBD1. J gave up 3 bases and V 10 bases, and 9 bases lay outside the gene matches. CDR3 size: 14 residues. Germline CDR1 is MDHEN and CDR2 is SYDVKM. CDR3 amino acids: CATGGTGHTDTQYF. In DNA form, the CDR3 reads TGTGCCACCGGAGGGACAGGTCATACAGATACGCAGTATTTT.

A few counts support this clonotype. V and J are TRBV7-2 and TRBJ2-5, with D perhaps matching TRBD2 (5 bases). CDR1 and CDR2 (germline): SGHTA, FQGNSA. The CDR3 has 15 amino acids. Trimming took 5 bases from V and 5 from J, leaving 18 bases between them. This CDR3 reads CASSISRSGGETQYF. As DNA, the CDR3 is TGTGCCAGCAGCATTTCGCGATCTGGCGGGGAGACCCAGTACTTC. Looking up the rest from reference TRBV7-2 and TRBJ2-5 gives the full variable domain: GAGVSQSPSNKVTEKGKDVELRCDPISGHTALYWYRQSLGQGLEFLIYFQGNSAPDKSGLPSDRFSAERTGGSVSTLTIQRTQQEDSAVYLCASSISRSGGETQYFGPGTRLLVL.

V is TRBV29-1 and J is TRBJ2-7; 9 nucleotides agree with TRBD1. Germline V lookup: CDR1 SQVTM, CDR2 ANQGSEA. This CDR3 comprises 14 residues. The ends lost 6 bases at V and 4 bases at J; junction bases unmatched: 10. The CDR3 loop reads CSVLTGTGLYEQYF. The CDR3 bases are TGCAGCGTACTCACCGGGACAGGGCTGTACGAGCAGTACTTC.

J is TRBJ1-5 and V is TRBV7-2; D gene ambiguous. The length of the CDR3 is 16 residues. V dropped 3 bases and J dropped 0 bases, with 12 bases sitting between them. Looked up from germline, CDR1 is SGHTA and CDR2 is FQGNSA. CDR3 in amino acids: CASSFRGSYSNQPQHF. CDR3 nucleotides: TGTGCCAGCAGCTTTCGTGGATCTTATAGCAATCAGCCCCAGCATTTT.

The table lists this clonotype with a few counts. The chain carries TRBV6-1 and TRBJ2-5; 7 bases are shared with TRBD1. The CDR3 is 16 residues long. CDR1 MNHNS and CDR2 SASEGT come from the germline V gene. After removal of 0 bases from V and 6 bases from J, the junction contained 10 bases not matched to a gene. This chain's CDR3 is CASSEAPRQGGKTQYF. As DNA, the CDR3 is TGTGCCAGCAGTGAAGCTCCCCGACAGGGTGGAAAGACCCAGTACTTC.

This clonotype was counted ten times or more. The V gene is TRBV12-3 or TRBV12-4, the J gene TRBJ1-3; D not certain. This CDR3 is 11 amino acids long. The ends were cut back, 6 bases at V and 4 bases at J, with 4 bases in the middle. CDR3 loop: CASSRGNTIYF. The CDR3 nucleotides are TGTGCCAGCAGCCGGGGAAACACCATATATTTT.

The chain combines TRBV11-2 with TRBJ2-5; D gene unclear. The CDR3 extends over 14 amino acids. Germline V lookup: CDR1 SGHAT, CDR2 FQNNGV. Trimming shortened V by 0 bases and J by 2 bases, and 7 bases separated the two germline ends. The CDR3 bases are TGTGCCAGCAGCTTAGATCAATTGCAAGAGACCCAGTACTTC. It specifies CASSLDQLQETQYF. Based on the CDR3 plus reference TRBV11-2 and TRBJ2-5, the full variable domain is EAGVAQSPRYKIIEKRQSVAFWCNPISGHATLYWYQQILGQGPKLLIQFQNNGVVDDSQLPKDRFSAERLKGVDSTLKIQPAKLEDSAVYLCASSLDQLQETQYFGPGTRLLVL.

Comments on this clonotype: This could be a read error, since a much larger clone is one nucleotide away. The V and J genes are TRBV3-1 and TRBJ1-1, with no clear D. Trimming left V 6 bases short and J 5 bases short, with 7 bases between. The germline V gene has CDR1 LGHDT and CDR2 YNNKEL (reference sequence). CDR3 length: 11 amino acids. This CDR3 is CASRLGTEAFF. In DNA, the CDR3 is TGTGCCAGCAGGCTGGGGACTGAAGCTTTCTTT.

The V and J genes are TRBV27 and TRBJ2-2; 12 nucleotides line up with TRBD2. The V and J ends lost 1 base and 7 bases, in that order; junction bases with no gene match: 7. The CDR3 is 17 residues long. Germline lookup yields CDR1 MNHEY and CDR2 SMNVEV (reference sequence). In DNA form, the CDR3 reads TGTGCCAGCAGTTTATGGCTAGCGGGGGGGCCGTACGGGGAGCTGTTTTTT. Amino acid sequence: CASSLWLAGGPYGELFF.

Only a few counts were recorded for this clonotype. J is TRBJ2-2 and V is TRBV5-1; unclear D gene. The length of the CDR3 is 17 residues. Looked up from germline, CDR1 is SGHRS and CDR2 is YFSETQ. Trimming cost V 3 bases and J 0 bases, with 15 bases left between them. The CDR3 coding sequence is TGCGCCAGCAGCTCGATGGTGACACGCGCGAACACCGGGGAGCTGTTTTTT. As protein: CASSSMVTRANTGELFF.

This clonotype was seen a few times. This chain connects TRBV15 to TRBJ1-1, with D possibly matching TRBD1 (6 bases). This CDR3 contains 16 residues. V was cut by 1 base and J by 4 bases, with 16 bases left in between. CDR1 is LNHNV and CDR2 is YYDKDF in the germline V gene (reference sequence). The CDR3 coding sequence is TGTGCCACCAGCAGAGGATCGGGGGGCCAAGGCACTGAAGCTTTCTTT. Protein: CATSRGSGGQGTEAFF.

This clonotype was seen only a few times. The CDR3 DNA reads as TGCAGTGCTACCTTGGGCGGCACCTACAATGAGCAGTTCTTC. It encodes CSATLGGTYNEQFF. The rearrangement joins TRBV20-1 to TRBJ2-1; D remains ambiguous. Trimming stripped 4 bases from V and 2 bases from J, with 12 bases between. Germline V lookup: CDR1 DFQATT, CDR2 SNEGSKA (reference sequence). The CDR3 runs 14 residues.

This clonotype was observed a few times. This sequence joins TRBV12-3 or TRBV12-4 and TRBJ1-1; D gene uncertain. V lost 9 bases to trimming and J lost 4 bases, with 12 bases between them. The CDR3 extends over 12 amino acids. DNA for the CDR3: TGTGCCAGTGCGGGCATTGGCACTGAAGCTTTCTTT. Encoded protein: CASAGIGTEAFF.

This clonotype was detected only a few times. The V call is TRBV4-3, the J call TRBJ2-2; 7 nucleotides agree with TRBD2. The CDR3 sequence is 16 residues long. The V segment lost 0 bases and the J segment 5 bases; nucleotides outside the gene matches: 6. Germline V CDR1 and CDR2: LGHNA, YSLEER. For the CDR3, the DNA is TGCGCCAGCAGCCAAGATCTTGCGGGAGTTACCGGGGAGCTGTTTTTT. It yields the protein CASSQDLAGVTGELFF.

This clonotype has a count of ten or more. The gene calls are TRBV12-3 or TRBV12-4 and TRBJ2-1, with 9 bases identical to TRBD1. V shed 5 bases, J shed 4 bases, and the junction held 6 bases outside the gene matches. The CDR3 runs 15 residues. CDR3: CASSPRQGVYNEQFF. CDR3 bases: TGTGCCAGCAGTCCACGACAGGGGGTATACAATGAGCAGTTCTTC.

There are a few counts of this clonotype. V usage is TRBV3-1 and J usage is TRBJ2-7; 14 nucleotides line up with TRBD2. The CDR3 loop spans 15 amino acids. V shed 6 bases, J shed 6 bases, and the junction held 7 bases outside the gene matches. Looked up from germline, CDR1 is LGHDT and CDR2 is YNNKEL (reference sequence). The CDR3 here is CASRNSGTSGSEQYF. The CDR3 region has the DNA TGTGCCAGCAGAAACTCCGGGACTAGCGGGAGCGAGCAGTACTTC.

This clonotype was detected many times. The chain carries TRBV20-1 and TRBJ2-7; 7 bases fit TRBD2. V was clipped by 6 bases and J by 2 bases; unmatched bases: 16. The V gene's germline CDR1 is DFQATT and CDR2 SNEGSKA (reference sequence). This CDR3 is built from 16 residues. CDR3 residues: CSAIGGGGRRTYEQYF. The CDR3 bases are TGCAGTGCGATAGGAGGCGGGGGACGTCGGACCTACGAGCAGTACTTC.

This clonotype was found a few times. The gene calls are TRBV3-1 and TRBJ2-7, with 7 bases identical to TRBD2. The CDR3 runs to 19 residues. Trimming cost V 4 bases and J 1 base; bases outside gene matches: 19. Germline V gene data show CDR1 as LGHDT and CDR2 as YNNKEL (reference sequence). CDR3 DNA sequence: TGTGCCAGCAGCCCCCAAGCGGGGAAGGGCAGACTTGGGTCCTACGAGCAGTACTTC. Encoded protein: CASSPQAGKGRLGSYEQYF.